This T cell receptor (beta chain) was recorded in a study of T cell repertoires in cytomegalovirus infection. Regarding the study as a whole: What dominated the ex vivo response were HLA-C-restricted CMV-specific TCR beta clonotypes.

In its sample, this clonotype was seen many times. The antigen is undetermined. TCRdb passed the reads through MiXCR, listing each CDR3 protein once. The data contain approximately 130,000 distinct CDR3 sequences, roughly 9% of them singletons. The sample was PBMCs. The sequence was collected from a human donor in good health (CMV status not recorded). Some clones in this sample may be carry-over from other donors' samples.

CDR3 protein: CASSEGQGTEAFF. DNA of the CDR3: TGTGCCAGCAGTGAGGGCCAGGGTACTGAAGCTTTCTTT. V usage is TRBV2 and J usage is TRBJ1-1; D is possibly TRBD1 (5 bases). V lost 3 bases to trimming and J lost 5 bases, with 10 bases between them. Germline CDR1 and CDR2: SNHLY and FYNNEI. The CDR3 totals 13 residues.